Below are 19 T cell receptor beta chains sequenced from a single sample in a study of metastatic and nonmetastatic thyroid tumors. No treatment had been given to any patient before thyroid surgery. TCRdb reassembled clones from the PCR reads with MiXCR. The data show about 23,000 clones, 13% to 15% seen once. Sequencing was done on a sample of tumor tissue. The receptor source for this set is a female donor with papillary thyroid cancer or a benign thyroid nodule (not recorded which). Some clones in this sample may be carry-over from other donors' samples.

This clone has ten or more counts. This sequence joins TRBV6-2 or TRBV6-3 and TRBJ2-7, with 8 bases that match TRBD1. This CDR3 contains 17 residues. Germline V gene lookup returns CDR1 MNHEY and CDR2 SVGEGT. V was clipped by 3 bases and J by 3 bases; unmatched bases: 13. CDR3 nucleotide sequence: TGTGCCAGCAGTTATTCCCCTACGACAGGGGAGAGCTACGAGCAGTACTTC. Translated, it gives CASSYSPTTGESYEQYF.

This clone was detected ten times or more. The CDR3 here is CASSSVGTAIEGAFF. CDR3 DNA: TGTGCCAGTAGTAGCGTCGGGACAGCCATCGAGGGAGCTTTCTTT. The rearrangement uses TRBV19 and TRBJ1-1; 7 bases align to TRBD1. J lost 10 bases, V lost 4 bases, and 15 bases had no gene match. Germline loops: CDR1 LNHDA, CDR2 SQIVND (reference sequence). The length of the CDR3 is 15 residues.

This clone has at least ten counts. The genes are TRBV7-3 and TRBJ2-7, with TRBD1 as a possible D gene (7 bases). The CDR3 covers 14 residues. Per germline, CDR1 SGHTA and CDR2 FQGTGA. The germline V and J ends were trimmed by 4 bases and 6 bases, with 16 bases remaining between them. This CDR3 reads CASSSGGQGGEQYF. CDR3 nucleotides: TGTGCCAGCAGCTCGGGTGGGCAGGGGGGCGAGCAGTACTTC.

This clone was found many times. The chain joins TRBV9 to TRBJ1-5; a possible D gene is TRBD1 (6 bases). There are 14 residues in the CDR3. Trimming shortened V by 4 bases and J by 4 bases, and 12 bases separated the two germline ends. Per germline, CDR1 SGDLS and CDR2 YYNGEE. CDR3 sequence reads: CASSPRDNNQPQHF. The CDR3 DNA is TGTGCCAGCAGCCCCCGGGACAATAATCAGCCCCAGCATTTT.

The sample holds many counts of this clone. CDR3 DNA sequence: TGTGCCAGCAGCTTCTCCGGGACAGCGAACACTGAAGCTTTCTTT. Protein sequence: CASSFSGTANTEAFF. The V and J genes are TRBV7-2 and TRBJ1-1, with 7 bases that match TRBD1. CDR1 and CDR2 from the germline V gene are SGHTA and FQGNSA. V shed 3 bases, J shed 1 base, and the junction held 5 bases outside the gene matches. This CDR3 is 15 amino acids long.

This clone was counted ten times or more. This sequence joins TRBV12-3 or TRBV12-4 and TRBJ2-5; TRBD2 matches at 7 bases. The length of the CDR3 is 14 residues. J lost 2 bases, V lost 3 bases, and 3 bases had no gene match. As DNA, the CDR3 is TGTGCCAGCAGTTTCCAGCGGGGTCAAGAGACCCAGTACTTC. It specifies CASSFQRGQETQYF.

This clone was recorded many times. This chain uses TRBV7-3 with TRBJ1-1, with 11 bases that match TRBD1. Germline V gene lookup returns CDR1 SGHTA and CDR2 FQGTGA. This CDR3 contains 15 residues. Losses at the gene ends were 5 bases for V and 11 bases for J; bases not matched to a gene: 13. The CDR3 is CASSPEGTGGGQAFF. As DNA, the CDR3 is TGTGCCAGCAGCCCCGAGGGGACAGGGGGGGGTCAGGCTTTCTTT.

This clone was found a few times. This chain links TRBV5-1 with TRBJ1-2; 7 nucleotides line up with TRBD1. V lost 4 bases, J lost 2 bases, and 5 bases stayed unmatched. CDR3 length: 14 residues. CDR1 and CDR2 (germline): SGHRS, YFSETQ. CDR3 nucleotides: TGCGCCAGCAGCCTCGGGACAGCGAACTATGGCTACACCTTC. This codes for CASSLGTANYGYTF.

At least ten counts were recorded for this clone. The chain recombines TRBV12-3 or TRBV12-4 with TRBJ2-2, with TRBD1 as a possible D gene (5 bases). This CDR3 contains 15 residues. Trimming left V 7 bases short and J 4 bases short, with 16 bases between. CDR3 nucleotides: TGTGCCAGCACCCCGTGGAAAAGGGGCACCGGGGAGCTGTTTTTT. This gives the protein CASTPWKRGTGELFF.

This clone was recorded many times. In the same sample, other DNA sequences code for this CDR3. The V and J genes are TRBV6-1 and TRBJ1-5, with TRBD1 matching 8 bases. This CDR3 has 16 residues. V was pared by 7 bases and J by 11 bases, with 19 bases of the junction left unmatched. The V gene's germline CDR1 is MNHNS and CDR2 SASEGT. For the CDR3, the DNA is TGTGCCAGCACCCGACAGGGGAATAGTGATTTCGGGGCCCAGCATTTT. The encoded protein is CASTRQGNSDFGAQHF.

This clone has at least ten counts. The genes are TRBV12-3 or TRBV12-4 and TRBJ1-2; no firm D call. The CDR3 consists of 12 residues. V lost 1 base to trimming and J lost 9 bases, with 9 bases between them. CDR3 sequence reads: CASSLGQASYTF. The DNA of the CDR3 is TGTGCCAGCAGTTTAGGGCAGGCAAGCTACACCTTC.

The chain combines TRBV30 with TRBJ2-2; D gene unclear. This CDR3 region has 15 residues. From germline, CDR1 is GTSNPN and CDR2 SVGIG (reference sequence). V was cut by 3 bases and J by 4 bases, with 15 bases left in between. The DNA of the CDR3 is TGTGCCTGGAGCCTGGGATTAGGTTCCACCGGGGAGCTGTTTTTT. It encodes CAWSLGLGSTGELFF. Filled out from reference TRBV30 and TRBJ2-2, the complete variable domain reads SQTIHQWPATLVQPVGSPLSLECTVEGTSNPNLYWYRQAAGRGLQLLFYSVGIGQISSEVPQNLSASRPQDRQFILSSKKLLLSDSGFYLCAWSLGLGSTGELFFGEGSRLTVL.

This chain joins TRBV2 and TRBJ2-7; 12 positions match TRBD2. The CDR3 sequence is 18 residues long. The V gene end was trimmed by 7 bases and the J gene end by 3 bases; junction bases not matched to a gene: 16. The germline V gene encodes CDR1 SNHLY and CDR2 FYNNEI. The CDR3 reads CASNPSLTSGRDSYEQYF. The DNA for the CDR3 is TGTGCCAGCAATCCTTCCCTGACTAGCGGGAGAGATAGCTACGAGCAGTACTTC. Combining the CDR3 with reference TRBV2 and TRBJ2-7 gives the whole variable domain EPEVTQTPSHQVTQMGQEVILRCVPISNHLYFYWYRQILGQKVEFLVSFYNNEISEKSEIFDDQFSVERPDGSNFTLKIRSTKLEDSAMYFCASNPSLTSGRDSYEQYFGPGTRLTVT.

Ten or more counts support this clone. This chain connects TRBV12-3 or TRBV12-4 to TRBJ1-2; perhaps TRBD1 as D (5 bases). Deletions cut 3 bases from V and 3 bases from J, with 8 bases between. The CDR3 has 13 amino acids. The CDR3 DNA sequence: TGTGCCAGCAGTTTGGGGGTTGACTATGGCTACACCTTC. Protein: CASSLGVDYGYTF.

This clone qualifies as medium-sized (0.01 to 0.1%). The genes are TRBV4-1 and TRBJ1-4; D remains ambiguous. The germline V gene encodes CDR1 MGHRA and CDR2 YSYEKL. There are 16 residues in the CDR3. V lost 1 base to trimming and J lost 12 bases, with 21 bases between them. The CDR3, as DNA: TGCGCCAGCAGCCAAGTACTAGCGTCAGGCCCGAGTGAACTGTTTTTT. As protein: CASSQVLASGPSELFF.

This clone was recorded at least ten times. This could be a read error, since a much larger clone is one nucleotide away. This chain joins TRBV12-3 or TRBV12-4 and TRBJ2-2; 10 bases map to TRBD1. The CDR3 loop spans 16 amino acids. This CDR3 reads CASSPVRTGGAGEPFF. The DNA of the CDR3 is TGTGCCAGCAGCCCCGTTAGGACAGGGGGAGCCGGGGAGCCGTTTTTT.

This clone is deemed medium-sized (0.01 to 0.1%). The rearrangement joins TRBV11-2 to TRBJ2-1, with TRBD1 identical over 9 bases. Trimming removed 1 base from V and 7 bases from J; junction bases left unmatched: 2. The length of the CDR3 is 14 residues. The V gene's germline CDR1 is SGHAT and CDR2 FQNNGV. The CDR3 reads CASSLGTGANEQFF. The CDR3 DNA reads TGTGCCAGCAGCTTAGGGACAGGGGCAAATGAGCAGTTCTTC.

This clone was observed at least ten times. The rearrangement links TRBV19 to TRBJ2-4; D unclear. This CDR3 has 19 residues. Germline V gives CDR1 LNHDA, CDR2 SQIVND (reference sequence). The V end lost 1 base, the J end lost 3 bases, and 22 bases lay between the germline ends. CDR3 coding DNA: TGTGCCAGTAGTATAGTGGCATTCCCCCTGAAAGTTGACAAAAACATTCAGTACTTC. This sequence encodes CASSIVAFPLKVDKNIQYF.

This clone has ten or more counts. This chain uses TRBV7-9 with TRBJ1-6; D remains ambiguous. This CDR3 contains 13 residues. Trimming took 6 bases from V and 9 from J, leaving 12 bases between them. Germline V gives CDR1 SEHNR, CDR2 FQNEAQ (reference sequence). The CDR3: CASSPAGSSPLHF. In DNA form, the CDR3 reads TGTGCCAGCAGTCCAGCCGGTAGTTCACCCCTCCACTTT.